Presented here are 18 T cell receptor beta chains from one specimen sequenced in a study of OX40 agonist ivuxolimab in advanced cancers. TCRdb's copy holds only in-frame clones and misses some; the assay was immunoSEQ multiplex PCR. The sample has 100,000 or so clones, around 86% seen once; the top ten hold 1.5% to 2.5%. Here the sequenced sample was CD4+ or CD8+ T cells sorted from blood, taken in a trial of the OX40 agonist ivuxolimab. The receptors were sampled from an adult with an advanced solid tumor such as melanoma, head and neck, liver or kidney cancer.

The chain carries TRBV19 and TRBJ2-2, with 11 bases aligning to TRBD2. CDR1 and CDR2 from the germline V gene are LNHDA and SQIVND (reference sequence). V gave up 1 base and J gave up 2 bases; unmatched junction bases: 3. CDR3 length: 17 residues. CDR3 loop: CASSIVGLAGNTGELFF. CDR3 DNA: TGTGCCAGTAGTATAGTAGGACTAGCGGGCAACACCGGGGAGCTGTTTTTT.

V and J are TRBV6-5 and TRBJ1-3, with D possibly being TRBD1 (5 bases). Germline V CDR1 and CDR2: MNHEY, SVGAGI. V dropped 6 bases and J dropped 0 bases, with 12 bases sitting between them. CDR3 size: 15 residues. CDR3 DNA: TGTGCCAGCAGCGTCGGGGCGATCTCTGGAAACACCATATATTTT. This codes for CASSVGAISGNTIYF.

V gene TRBV19 combines with J gene TRBJ1-2; no reliable D call. The CDR3 runs 13 residues. Per the germline V gene, CDR1 is LNHDA and CDR2 is SQIVND (reference sequence). V lost 5 bases and J 9 bases, leaving 16 bases between the germline ends. As DNA, the CDR3 is TGTGCCAGTAGTTCCGGAATCCAAGTAAGCTACACCTTC. Residues: CASSSGIQVSYTF. Full variable domain (missing parts from reference TRBV19 and TRBJ1-2): DGGITQSPKYLFRKEGQNVTLSCEQNLNHDAMYWYRQDPGQGLRLIYYSQIVNDFQKGDIAEGYSVSREKKESFPLTVTSAQKNPTAFYLCASSSGIQVSYTFGSGTRLTVV.

The V and J genes are TRBV6-1 and TRBJ1-5, with 10 bases that match TRBD1. The germline V gene encodes CDR1 MNHNS and CDR2 SASEGT. This CDR3 is built from 13 residues. J lost 5 bases, V lost 6 bases, and 1 base had no gene match. The CDR3 DNA reads TGTGCCAGCAGAGGACAGGGGGATCAGCCCCAGCATTTT. Protein: CASRGQGDQPQHF.

This rearrangement joins TRBV7-9 to TRBJ2-5; maybe TRBD1 (6 bases). The end of the DNA fits TRBJ2-7 better, so the J call may be wrong. CDR3 length equals 15 residues. Germline assignment: CDR1 SEHNR and CDR2 FQNEAQ (reference sequence). The CDR3 DNA reads as TGTGCCAGCAGCAACCGGGACACCGTCTCCTACGAGCAGTACTTC. It codes for CASSNRDTVSYEQYF.

This clone was seen once. The J gene is TRBJ2-3, the V gene TRBV30, with 10 bases identical to TRBD2. Germline values: CDR1 GTSNPN, CDR2 SVGIG (reference sequence). Trimming took 4 bases from V and 3 from J; bases not matched to a gene: 4. The CDR3 spans 14 residues. This CDR3 reads CAWTSGRGTDTQYF. CDR3 DNA: TGTGCCTGGACAAGCGGGAGGGGGACAGATACGCAGTATTTT.

V is TRBV6-6 and J is TRBJ2-7, with 11 positions matching TRBD2. Germline CDR1 MNHNY, CDR2 SVGAGI (reference sequence). The V and J ends lost 6 bases and 4 bases, in that order; junction bases with no gene match: 8. There are 15 residues in the CDR3. CDR3 region: CASSPTSGIEYEQYF. The CDR3, as DNA: TGTGCCAGCAGCCCGACTAGCGGGATCGAGTACGAGCAGTACTTC.

CDR3 in amino acids: CASTKASGNTIYF. The CDR3 region has the DNA TGTGCCAGCACTAAGGCCTCTGGAAACACCATATATTTT. The V gene is TRBV2, the J gene TRBJ1-3, with unresolved D. The CDR3 loop spans 13 amino acids. CDR1 SNHLY and CDR2 FYNNEI come from the germline V gene. Trimming took 7 bases from V and 0 from J, leaving 7 bases between them.

This clone has a single count. The CDR3 protein is CASSLRGGRFLPETQYF. In DNA, the CDR3 is TGCGCCAGCAGCCTCCGTGGGGGCAGGTTCCTCCCGGAGACCCAGTACTTC. The V gene is TRBV5-1, the J gene TRBJ2-5; a weak D match, TRBD1 (6 bases). The V end lost 4 bases, the J end lost 5 bases, and 24 bases lay between the germline ends. CDR1 SGHRS and CDR2 YFSETQ come from the germline V gene. The CDR3 runs 17 residues.

This chain joins TRBV6-5 and TRBJ2-7, with 7 bases identical to TRBD2. Per the germline V gene, CDR1 is MNHEY and CDR2 is SVGAGI. The length of the CDR3 is 16 residues. V lost 2 bases and J lost 1; bases outside the gene matches: 8. The CDR3 sequence: CASSYGLGGGSYEQYF. The CDR3 DNA reads TGTGCCAGCAGTTACGGTTTGGGCGGGGGATCCTACGAGCAGTACTTC.

This chain links TRBV14 with TRBJ1-1; no clear D. From germline, CDR1 is SGHDN and CDR2 FVKESK. Deletions cut 9 bases from V and 4 bases from J, with 18 bases between. CDR3 length: 14 amino acids. This CDR3 reads CASSKVASGTEAFF. For the CDR3, the DNA is TGTGCCAGTTCTAAGGTGGCTAGCGGCACTGAAGCTTTCTTT.

The V call is TRBV7-9, the J call TRBJ1-1; a possible D gene is TRBD1 (6 bases). The ends were cut back, 1 base at V and 6 bases at J, with 12 bases in the middle. CDR1 is SEHNR and CDR2 is FQNEAQ in the germline V gene (reference sequence). The CDR3 spans 14 residues. The CDR3 DNA follows: TGTGCCAGCAGCTTAGTGGGGGGCAAGTCTGAAGCTTTCTTT. Translation: CASSLVGGKSEAFF.

This clone was counted only a few times. This chain links TRBV5-1 with TRBJ2-1; D gene ambiguous. CDR1 is SGHRS, CDR2 YFSETQ, per germline. The CDR3 is made up of 13 amino acids. The V and J ends lost 4 bases and 3 bases respectively, with 8 bases between them. CDR3 in DNA: TGCGCCAGCAGCCAGGCTAGCTACAATGAGCAGTTCTTC. Protein sequence: CASSQASYNEQFF. The full variable domain, completed using reference TRBV5-1 and TRBJ2-1, is KAGVTQTPRYLIKTRGQQVTLSCSPISGHRSVSWYQQTPGQGLQFLFEYFSETQRNKGNFPGRFSGRQFSNSRSEMNVSTLELGDSALYLCASSQASYNEQFFGPGTRLTVL.

This rearrangement joins TRBV13 to TRBJ2-7, with 7 bases aligning to TRBD1. This CDR3 has 14 residues. V lost 5 bases, J lost 0 bases, and 4 bases stayed unmatched. Germline CDR1 reads PRHDT; CDR2 reads FYEKMQ (reference sequence). In DNA form, the CDR3 reads TGTGCCAGCAGCCGACAGGGTTCCTCCTACGAGCAGTACTTC. Translated, it gives CASSRQGSSYEQYF.

This chain joins TRBV11-2 and TRBJ2-5, with a possible D match to TRBD1 (6 bases). Trimming cost V 4 bases and J 5 bases, with 14 bases left between them. The CDR3 totals 14 residues. Germline loops: CDR1 SGHAT, CDR2 FQNNGV. The CDR3 bases are TGTGCCAGCAGCTCGTCGGCAGGGGAGGAGACCCAGTACTTC. Translation gives CASSSSAGEETQYF.

This clone was counted once. The genes are TRBV2 and TRBJ2-1; TRBD2 agrees at 11 bases. V was pared by 6 bases and J by 9 bases, with 7 bases of the junction left unmatched. The CDR3 is 14 residues long. The germline V gene encodes CDR1 SNHLY and CDR2 FYNNEI. In DNA, the CDR3 is TGTGCCAGCAGGGTTTTAGCGGGAGGGTCTGAGCAGTTCTTC. Translation: CASRVLAGGSEQFF.

In this sample, this clone turned up once. V is TRBV5-5 and J is TRBJ2-2; 9 bases map to TRBD2. CDR1 and CDR2 (germline): SGHKS, YYEKEE (reference sequence). The CDR3 loop spans 17 amino acids. Trimming cost V 0 bases and J 7 bases; bases outside gene matches: 10. CDR3 protein: CASSLAEAGGPNGELFF. The DNA of the CDR3 is TGTGCCAGCAGCTTGGCAGAGGCGGGAGGGCCGAACGGGGAGCTGTTTTTT.

A single count supports this clone. CDR3 coding DNA: TGTGCCAGTAGTTCTGACCCGGAGACCACAGATACGCAGTATTTT. Its translation is CASSSDPETTDTQYF. The chain employs TRBV19 and TRBJ2-3; D not resolved. The germline CDR1 and CDR2 sequences are LNHDA and SQIVND (reference sequence). The ends were cut back, 5 bases at V and 2 bases at J, with 14 bases in the middle. This CDR3 contains 15 residues.